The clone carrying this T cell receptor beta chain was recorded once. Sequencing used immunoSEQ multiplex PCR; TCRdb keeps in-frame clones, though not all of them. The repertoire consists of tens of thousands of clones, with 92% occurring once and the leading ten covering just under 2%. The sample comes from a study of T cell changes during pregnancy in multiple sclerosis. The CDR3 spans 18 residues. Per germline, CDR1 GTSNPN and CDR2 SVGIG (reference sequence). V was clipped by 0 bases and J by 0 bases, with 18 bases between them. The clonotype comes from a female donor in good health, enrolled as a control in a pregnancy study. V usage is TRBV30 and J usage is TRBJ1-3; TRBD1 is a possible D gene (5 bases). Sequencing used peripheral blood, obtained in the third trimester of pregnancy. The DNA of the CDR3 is TGTGCCTGGAGTGTACTAGGAGGCCGGGGGGGCTCTGGAAACACCATATATTTT. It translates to CAWSVLGGRGGSGNTIYF.